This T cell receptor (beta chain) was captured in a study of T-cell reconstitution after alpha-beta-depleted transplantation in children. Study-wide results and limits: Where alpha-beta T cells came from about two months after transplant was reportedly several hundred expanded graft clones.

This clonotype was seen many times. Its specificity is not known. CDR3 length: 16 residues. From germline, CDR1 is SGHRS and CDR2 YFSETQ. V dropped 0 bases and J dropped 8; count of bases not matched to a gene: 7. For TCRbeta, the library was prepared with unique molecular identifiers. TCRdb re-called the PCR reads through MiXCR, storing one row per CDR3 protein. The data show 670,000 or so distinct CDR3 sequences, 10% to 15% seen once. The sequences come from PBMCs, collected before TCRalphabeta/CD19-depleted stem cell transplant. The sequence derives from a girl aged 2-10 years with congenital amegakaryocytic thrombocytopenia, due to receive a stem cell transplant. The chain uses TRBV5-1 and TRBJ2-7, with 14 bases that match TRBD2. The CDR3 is CASSLASGLAGVQQYF. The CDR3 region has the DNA TGCGCCAGCAGCTTGGCCTCGGGACTAGCGGGAGTTCAGCAGTACTTC.